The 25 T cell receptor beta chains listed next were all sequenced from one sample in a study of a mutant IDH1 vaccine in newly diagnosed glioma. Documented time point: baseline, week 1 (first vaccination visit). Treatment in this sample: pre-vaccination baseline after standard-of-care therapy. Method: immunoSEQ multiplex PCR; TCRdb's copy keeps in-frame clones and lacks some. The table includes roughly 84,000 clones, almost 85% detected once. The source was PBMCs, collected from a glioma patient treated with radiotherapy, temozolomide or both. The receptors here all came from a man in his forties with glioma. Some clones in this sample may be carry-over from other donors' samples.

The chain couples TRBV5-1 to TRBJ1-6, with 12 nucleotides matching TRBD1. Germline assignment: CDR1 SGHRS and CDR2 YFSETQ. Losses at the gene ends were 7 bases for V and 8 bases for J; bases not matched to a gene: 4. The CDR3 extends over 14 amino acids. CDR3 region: CASGTGGGDSPLHF. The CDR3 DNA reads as TGCGCCAGCGGGACAGGGGGCGGTGATTCACCCCTCCACTTT.

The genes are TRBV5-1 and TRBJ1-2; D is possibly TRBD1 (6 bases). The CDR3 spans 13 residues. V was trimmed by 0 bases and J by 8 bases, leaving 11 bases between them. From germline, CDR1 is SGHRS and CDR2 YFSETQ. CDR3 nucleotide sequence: TGCGCCAGCAGCTTGGGGGACAAAAGAGGCTACACCTTC. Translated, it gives CASSLGDKRGYTF.

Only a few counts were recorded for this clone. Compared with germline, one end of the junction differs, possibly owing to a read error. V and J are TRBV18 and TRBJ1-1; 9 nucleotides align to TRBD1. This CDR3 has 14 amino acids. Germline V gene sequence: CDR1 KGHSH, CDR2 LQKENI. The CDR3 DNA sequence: TGTGCCAGCTCAGAAACCCCGGGACAGGGAAGTTCTCAATTT. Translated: CASSETPGQGSSQF.

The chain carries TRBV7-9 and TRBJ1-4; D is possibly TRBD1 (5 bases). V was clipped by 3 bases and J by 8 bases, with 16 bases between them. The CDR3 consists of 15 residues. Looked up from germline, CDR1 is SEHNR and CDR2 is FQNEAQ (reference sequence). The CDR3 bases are TGTGCCAGCAGCTTCGACAGCTATGCGAGGGAAAAACTGTTTTTT. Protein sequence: CASSFDSYAREKLFF.

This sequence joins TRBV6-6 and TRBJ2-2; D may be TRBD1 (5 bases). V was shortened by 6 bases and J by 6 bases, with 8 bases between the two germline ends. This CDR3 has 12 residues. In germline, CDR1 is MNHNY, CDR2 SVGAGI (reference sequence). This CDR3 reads CASSTGAGELFF. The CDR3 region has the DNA TGTGCCAGCAGCACAGGAGCCGGGGAGCTGTTTTTT.

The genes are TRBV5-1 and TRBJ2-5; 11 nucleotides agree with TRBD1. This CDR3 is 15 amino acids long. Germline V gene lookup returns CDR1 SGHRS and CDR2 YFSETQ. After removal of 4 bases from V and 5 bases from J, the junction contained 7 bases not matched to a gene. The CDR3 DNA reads TGCGCCAGCAGCCACGGACAGGGGGCATTGGAGACCCAGTACTTC. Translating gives CASSHGQGALETQYF.

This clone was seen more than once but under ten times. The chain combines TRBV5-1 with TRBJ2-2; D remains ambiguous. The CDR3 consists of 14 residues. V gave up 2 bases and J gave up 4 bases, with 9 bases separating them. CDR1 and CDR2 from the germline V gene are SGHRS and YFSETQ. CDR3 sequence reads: CASSFFYGTGELFF. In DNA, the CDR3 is TGCGCCAGCAGCTTCTTTTACGGCACCGGGGAGCTGTTTTTT.

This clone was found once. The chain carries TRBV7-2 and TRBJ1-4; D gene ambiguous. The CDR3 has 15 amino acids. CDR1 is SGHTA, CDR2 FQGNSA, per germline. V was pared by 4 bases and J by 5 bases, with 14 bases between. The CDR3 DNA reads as TGTGCCAGCAGCTCCCTCCCCAGCCTGAATGAAAAACTGTTTTTT. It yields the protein CASSSLPSLNEKLFF.

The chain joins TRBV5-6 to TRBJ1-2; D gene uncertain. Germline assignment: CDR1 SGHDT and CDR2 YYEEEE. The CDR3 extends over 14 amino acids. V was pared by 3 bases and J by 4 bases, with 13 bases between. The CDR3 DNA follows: TGTGCCAGCAGCTCTCCTACAAGGACCTATGGCTACACCTTC. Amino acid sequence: CASSSPTRTYGYTF.

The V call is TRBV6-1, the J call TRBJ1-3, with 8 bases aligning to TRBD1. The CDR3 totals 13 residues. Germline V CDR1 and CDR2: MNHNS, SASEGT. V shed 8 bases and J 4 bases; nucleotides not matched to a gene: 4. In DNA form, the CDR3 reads TGTGCCAGCCTAGGACAGGGCGGAAACACCATATATTTT. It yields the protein CASLGQGGNTIYF.

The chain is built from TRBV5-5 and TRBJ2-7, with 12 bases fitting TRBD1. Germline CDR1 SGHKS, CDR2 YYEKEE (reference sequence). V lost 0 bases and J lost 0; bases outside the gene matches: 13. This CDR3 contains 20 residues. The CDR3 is CASSLAPGTGGLSSSYEQYF. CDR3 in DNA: TGTGCCAGCAGCTTGGCCCCCGGGACAGGGGGCTTATCCAGCTCCTACGAGCAGTACTTC. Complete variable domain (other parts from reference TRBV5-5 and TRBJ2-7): DAGVTQSPTHLIKTRGQQVTLRCSPISGHKSVSWYQQVLGQGPQFIFQYYEKEERGRGNFPDRFSARQFPNYSSELNVNALLLGDSALYLCASSLAPGTGGLSSSYEQYFGPGTRLTVT.

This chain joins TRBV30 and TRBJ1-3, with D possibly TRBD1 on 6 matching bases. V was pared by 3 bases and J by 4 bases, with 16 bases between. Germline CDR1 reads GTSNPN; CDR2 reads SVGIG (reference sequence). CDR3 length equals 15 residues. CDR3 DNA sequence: TGTGCCTGGAGCGCCGGGGGGACATTAGGAAACACCATATATTTT. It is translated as CAWSAGGTLGNTIYF.

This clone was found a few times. The CDR3: CASSRQGHTGELFF. The CDR3 nucleotides are TGTGCCAGCTCCCGACAGGGGCACACCGGGGAGCTGTTTTTT. V gene TRBV2 combines with J gene TRBJ2-2; 8 bases are a match to TRBD1. V dropped 8 bases and J dropped 3; count of bases not matched to a gene: 5. This CDR3 is 14 amino acids long. In germline, CDR1 is SNHLY, CDR2 FYNNEI.

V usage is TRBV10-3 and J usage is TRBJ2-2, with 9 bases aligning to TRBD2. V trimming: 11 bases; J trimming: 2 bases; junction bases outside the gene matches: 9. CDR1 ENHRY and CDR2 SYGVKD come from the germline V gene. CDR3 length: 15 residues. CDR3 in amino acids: CASSGRGGNTGELFF. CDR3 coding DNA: TGTGCCTCCTCAGGGCGGGGGGGCAACACCGGGGAGCTGTTTTTT.

CDR3 region: CASSQWGGPLMGQYF. The CDR3 DNA sequence: TGTGCCAGCAGCCAATGGGGGGGGCCCCTCATGGGGCAGTACTTC. The chain uses TRBV14 and TRBJ2-7, with D perhaps TRBD2 (7 bases). The CDR3 extends over 15 amino acids. Germline CDR1 reads SGHDN; CDR2 reads FVKESK. The V end lost 2 bases, the J end lost 9 bases, and 20 bases lay between the germline ends.

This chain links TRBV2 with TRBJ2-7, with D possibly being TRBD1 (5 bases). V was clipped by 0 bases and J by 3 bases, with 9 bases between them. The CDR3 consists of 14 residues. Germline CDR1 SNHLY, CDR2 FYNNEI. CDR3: CASSEALRVYEQYF. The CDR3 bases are TGTGCCAGCAGTGAAGCCCTCAGGGTCTACGAGCAGTACTTC.

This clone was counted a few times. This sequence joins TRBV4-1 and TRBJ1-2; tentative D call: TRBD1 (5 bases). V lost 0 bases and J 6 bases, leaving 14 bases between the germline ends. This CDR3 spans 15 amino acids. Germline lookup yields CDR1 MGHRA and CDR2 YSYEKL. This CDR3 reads CASSQDSSGPNGYTF. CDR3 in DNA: TGCGCCAGCAGCCAAGATTCGTCGGGACCGAATGGCTACACCTTC.

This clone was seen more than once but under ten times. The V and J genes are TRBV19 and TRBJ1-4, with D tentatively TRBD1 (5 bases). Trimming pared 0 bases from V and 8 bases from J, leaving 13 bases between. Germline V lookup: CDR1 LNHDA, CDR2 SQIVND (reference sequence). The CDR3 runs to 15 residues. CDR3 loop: CASSIDVRAREKLFF. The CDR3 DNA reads TGTGCCAGTAGTATAGATGTCAGGGCGAGGGAAAAACTGTTTTTT.

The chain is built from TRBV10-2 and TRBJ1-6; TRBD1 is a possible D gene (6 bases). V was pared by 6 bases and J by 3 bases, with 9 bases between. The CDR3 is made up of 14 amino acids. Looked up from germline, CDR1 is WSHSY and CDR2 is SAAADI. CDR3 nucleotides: TGCGCCAGCAGAGAAGGGGGCTATAATTCACCCCTCCACTTT. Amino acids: CASREGGYNSPLHF.

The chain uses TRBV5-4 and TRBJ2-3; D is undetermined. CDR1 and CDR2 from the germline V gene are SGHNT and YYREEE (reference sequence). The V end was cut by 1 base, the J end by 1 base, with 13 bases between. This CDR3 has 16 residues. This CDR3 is CASSLRPTTRTDTQYF. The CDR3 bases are TGTGCCAGCAGCTTGCGGCCCACGACCCGCACAGATACGCAGTATTTT.

Here the CDR3 reads CASSAAGPAPLHF. CDR3 in DNA: TGTGCCAGCAGTGCGGCTGGACCCGCACCCCTCCACTTT. The V call is TRBV6-6, the J call TRBJ1-6; D uncertain. This CDR3 contains 13 residues. Germline V CDR1 and CDR2: MNHNY, SVGAGI (reference sequence). Between the trimmed V and J ends, which lost 5 bases and 11 bases, there was a span of 13 bases.

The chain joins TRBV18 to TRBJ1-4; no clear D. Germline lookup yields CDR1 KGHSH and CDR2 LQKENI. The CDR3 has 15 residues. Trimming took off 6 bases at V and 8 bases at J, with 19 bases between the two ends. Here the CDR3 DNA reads TGTGCCAGCTCCCGAGGTGTCGTCGGGCAGGAAAAACTGTTTTTT. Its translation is CASSRGVVGQEKLFF.

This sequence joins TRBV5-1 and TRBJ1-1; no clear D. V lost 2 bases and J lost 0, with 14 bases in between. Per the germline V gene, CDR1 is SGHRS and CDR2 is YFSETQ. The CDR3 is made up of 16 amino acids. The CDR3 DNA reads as TGCGCCAGCAGCTTATCCCCCACCCAAATGAACACTGAAGCTTTCTTT. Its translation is CASSLSPTQMNTEAFF.

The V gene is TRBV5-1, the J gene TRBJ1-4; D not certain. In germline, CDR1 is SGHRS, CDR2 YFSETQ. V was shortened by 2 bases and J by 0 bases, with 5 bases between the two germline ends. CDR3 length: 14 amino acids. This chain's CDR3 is CASSFEATNEKLFF. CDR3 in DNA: TGCGCCAGCAGCTTCGAAGCAACTAATGAAAAACTGTTTTTT.

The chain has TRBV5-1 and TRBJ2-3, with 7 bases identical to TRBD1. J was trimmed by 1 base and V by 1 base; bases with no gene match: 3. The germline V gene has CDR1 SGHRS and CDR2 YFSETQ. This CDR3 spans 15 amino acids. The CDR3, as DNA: TGCGCCAGCAGCTTGAAGGGGGCAGGCACAGATACGCAGTATTTT. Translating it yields CASSLKGAGTDTQYF.